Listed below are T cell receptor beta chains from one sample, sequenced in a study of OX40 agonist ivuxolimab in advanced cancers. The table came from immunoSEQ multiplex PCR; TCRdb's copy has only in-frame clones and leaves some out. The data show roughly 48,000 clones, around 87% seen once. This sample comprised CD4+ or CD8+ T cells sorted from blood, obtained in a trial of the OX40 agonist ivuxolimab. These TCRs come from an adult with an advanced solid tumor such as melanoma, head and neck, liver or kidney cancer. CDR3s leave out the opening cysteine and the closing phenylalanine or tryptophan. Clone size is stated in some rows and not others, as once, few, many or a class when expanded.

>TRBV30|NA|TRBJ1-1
AREEDSPNTEAF
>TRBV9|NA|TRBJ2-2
ASSGPLTGELF
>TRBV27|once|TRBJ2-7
ASSWGDSSEQY
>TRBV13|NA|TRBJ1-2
ASSLAERLGYGYT
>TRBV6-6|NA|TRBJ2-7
ASRILSGRADEQY
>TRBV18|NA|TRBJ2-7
ASSHSEPLPGDEQY
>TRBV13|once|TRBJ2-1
ASFNPLAGGTYNEQF
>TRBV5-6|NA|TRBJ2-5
ASSLDQILQETQY
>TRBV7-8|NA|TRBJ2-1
ASSLSPGTSGGASLHDEQF
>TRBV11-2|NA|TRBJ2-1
ASSYRGEWANEQF
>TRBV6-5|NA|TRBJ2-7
ASSYNGRGYEQY
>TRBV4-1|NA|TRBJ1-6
ASSLNLGTVNSPLH
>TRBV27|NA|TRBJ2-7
ASSLDPSGLYEQY
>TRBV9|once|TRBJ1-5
ATHSRGTGGEVDQPQH
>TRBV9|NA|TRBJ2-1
ASSAGTSGLNEQF
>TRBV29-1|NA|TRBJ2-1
SALLMRERNEQF
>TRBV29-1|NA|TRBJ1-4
SVSGTGNEKLF
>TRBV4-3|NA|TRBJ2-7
ASSKTSGPSYEQY
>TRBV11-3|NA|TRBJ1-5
ASSLRGDPEPQH
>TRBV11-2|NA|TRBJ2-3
ASSSLGGTQY
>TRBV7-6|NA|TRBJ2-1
ASSPFPLTGNYYNEQF
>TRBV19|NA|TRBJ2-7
ASSIGQGAYEQY
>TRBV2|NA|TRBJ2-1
ASRQSGGPPNNEQF
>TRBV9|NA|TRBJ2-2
ASKGPRGELF
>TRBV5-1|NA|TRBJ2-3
ASSFPVEGGSHSTDTQY
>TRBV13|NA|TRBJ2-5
ASSLRTSGTSETQY
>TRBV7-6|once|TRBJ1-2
ASSLASGSSNYGYT
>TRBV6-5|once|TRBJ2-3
ASSQSADTQY
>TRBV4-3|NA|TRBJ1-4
ASSQVVSNALF
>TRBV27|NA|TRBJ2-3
ATKPETITDTQY
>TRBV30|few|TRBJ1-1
AWSTLGEFTEAF
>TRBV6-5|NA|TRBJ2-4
ASSYSGGKGIQY
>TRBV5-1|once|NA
ASSLVGLAGALPFPYEQY
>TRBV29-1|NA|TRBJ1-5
SVGGAFNQPQH
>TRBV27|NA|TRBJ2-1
ASSVRGGSSYNEQF
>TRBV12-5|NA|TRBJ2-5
ASGEWGLRETQY
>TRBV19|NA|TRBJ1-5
ASTTRGRLPLQVQH
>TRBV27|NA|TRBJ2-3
ASSLGGTGWY
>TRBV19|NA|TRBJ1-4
ASSIDGGNEKLF
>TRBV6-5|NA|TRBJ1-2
ASSVGRGYYGYT
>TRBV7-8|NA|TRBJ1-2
ASSPGQSYGYT
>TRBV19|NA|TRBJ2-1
ASSFWDRVGEQF
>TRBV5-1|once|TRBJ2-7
ASSPPGGRGYEQY
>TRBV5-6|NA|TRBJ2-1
ASSLDRGPGSSYNEQF
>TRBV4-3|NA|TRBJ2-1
ASSQGSGRVENEQF
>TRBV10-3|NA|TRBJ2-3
AISSQGGVTDTQY
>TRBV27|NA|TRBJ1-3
ASSPGPAISGNTIY
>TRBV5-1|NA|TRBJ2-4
ASSPLVAKNIQY
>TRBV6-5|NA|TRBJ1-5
ASSDTYDQPQH
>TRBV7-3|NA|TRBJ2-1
ASSSLGGGLAGVSTYNEQF
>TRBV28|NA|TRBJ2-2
ASTVTEMNTGELF
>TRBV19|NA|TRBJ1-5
ASTGGGNQPQH
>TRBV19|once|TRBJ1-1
ASSIGGQWLMNTEAF
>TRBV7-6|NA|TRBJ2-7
ASSPPGRPFYEQY